The rows below give T cell receptor beta chains drawn from one sample of a study of memory CD4+ T cells and cytomegalovirus serostatus. TCRdb's table, derived via immunoSEQ multiplex PCR, lists solely in-frame clones and lacks some. The top ten clones hold 0.85% to 1.2% of a sample with about 27,000 clones, roughly 76% of them seen once. The sample comprised memory CD4+ T cells from blood. These receptors were obtained from an adult in good health and CMV-seronegative. The CDR3 runs from the conserved cysteine through the conserved F or W. Each record gives: D gene, J gene, V gene, clone size, CDR3 DNA, CDR3 protein. The D gene is left open where the match is weak. Size is omitted from some rows. Given values are once, few, many or a class for expanded clones.

D gene: TRBD1
J gene: TRBJ1-5
V gene: TRBV6-1
clone size: -
CDR3 DNA: TGTGCCAGCAGTGAGGGGACAGGGGGTTTGAGCAATCAGCCCCAGCATTTT
CDR3 protein: CASSEGTGGLSNQPQHF

D gene: -
J gene: TRBJ2-5
V gene: TRBV5-8
clone size: -
CDR3 DNA: TGTGCCAGCAGCTTAGGGCGGTCCCAACAAGAGACCCAGTACTTC
CDR3 protein: CASSLGRSQQETQYF

D gene: TRBD2
J gene: TRBJ2-7
V gene: TRBV7-6
clone size: few
CDR3 DNA: TGTGCCAGCAGCCGTAGCGGGAGAGGCCACGAGCAGTACTTC
CDR3 protein: CASSRSGRGHEQYF

D gene: -
J gene: TRBJ1-4
V gene: TRBV6-1
clone size: -
CDR3 DNA: TGTGCCAGCAGTGAAGCTCCAACAGGGAGTAATGAAAAACTGTTTTTT
CDR3 protein: CASSEAPTGSNEKLFF

D gene: -
J gene: TRBJ2-5
V gene: TRBV6-5
clone size: -
CDR3 DNA: TGTGCCAGCAGTTACGATTGGTTTGGGCAAGAGACCCAGTACTTC
CDR3 protein: CASSYDWFGQETQYF

D gene: TRBD1
J gene: TRBJ2-7
V gene: TRBV28
clone size: -
CDR3 DNA: TGTGCCAGCAGTTTCCGCAGGGGGTTCGAGCAGTACTTC
CDR3 protein: CASSFRRGFEQYF

D gene: -
J gene: TRBJ1-1
V gene: TRBV5-5
clone size: -
CDR3 DNA: TGTGCCAGCAGCTCTCGACAGAATGAAGCTTTCTTT
CDR3 protein: CASSSRQNEAFF

D gene: -
J gene: TRBJ2-3
V gene: TRBV4-3
clone size: -
CDR3 DNA: TGCGCCAGCAGCCAAGCCCCCGGACTCAGCACAGATACGCAGTATTTT
CDR3 protein: CASSQAPGLSTDTQYF

D gene: -
J gene: TRBJ2-1
V gene: TRBV5-1
clone size: once
CDR3 DNA: TGCGCCAGCAGCTTGGGGCAGGGCCATGAGCAGTTCTTC
CDR3 protein: CASSLGQGHEQFF

D gene: -
J gene: TRBJ2-5
V gene: TRBV30
clone size: -
CDR3 DNA: TGTGCCTCAATGGGACTGGGGGTAGAGACCCAGTACTTC
CDR3 protein: CASMGLGVETQYF

D gene: TRBD1
J gene: TRBJ1-6
V gene: TRBV5-4
clone size: -
CDR3 DNA: TGTGCCAGCAGCTTGGATCTGGACAGGCGTAATTCACCCCTCCACTTT
CDR3 protein: CASSLDLDRRNSPLHF

D gene: -
J gene: TRBJ2-2
V gene: TRBV6-6
clone size: -
CDR3 DNA: TGTGCCAGCAGTGAGGGACAGAACACCGGGGAGCTGTTTTTT
CDR3 protein: CASSEGQNTGELFF

D gene: TRBD1
J gene: TRBJ1-4
V gene: TRBV10-3
clone size: -
CDR3 DNA: TGTGCCATCAGTGGTTGGGGCCGGCAACAGGGGGCAGATGAAAAACTGTTTTTT
CDR3 protein: CAISGWGRQQGADEKLFF

D gene: -
J gene: TRBJ1-1
V gene: TRBV9
clone size: -
CDR3 DNA: TGTGCCAGCAGCGATTCGAGGACTGAAGCTTTCTTT
CDR3 protein: CASSDSRTEAFF

D gene: -
J gene: TRBJ1-5
V gene: TRBV6-5
clone size: -
CDR3 DNA: TGTGCCAGCAGTAGAAGAGGGGTGGATCAGCCCCAGCATTTT
CDR3 protein: CASSRRGVDQPQHF

D gene: TRBD1
J gene: TRBJ1-2
V gene: TRBV28
clone size: once
CDR3 DNA: TGTGCCAGCAGGCCTTCAGGGGGTTCTAACTATGGCTACACCTTC
CDR3 protein: CASRPSGGSNYGYTF

D gene: -
J gene: TRBJ1-3
V gene: TRBV4-3
clone size: -
CDR3 DNA: TGCGCCAGCAGCCAAGTATACAGGGTGGGAAACACCATATATTTT
CDR3 protein: CASSQVYRVGNTIYF

D gene: -
J gene: TRBJ1-6
V gene: TRBV4-1
clone size: -
CDR3 DNA: TGCGCCAGCCAGGGCGAGGGGCCAGGGCCCAATTCACCCCTCCACTTT
CDR3 protein: CASQGEGPGPNSPLHF

D gene: -
J gene: TRBJ1-2
V gene: TRBV10-3
clone size: -
CDR3 DNA: TGTGCCATCAGTCGGGAAGCCTATGGCTACACCTTC
CDR3 protein: CAISREAYGYTF

D gene: -
J gene: TRBJ2-5
V gene: TRBV25-1
clone size: -
CDR3 DNA: TGTGCCAGCAGTGAATATAGAGGCGAAGAGACCCAGTACTTC
CDR3 protein: CASSEYRGEETQYF

D gene: TRBD1
J gene: TRBJ2-7
V gene: TRBV6-5
clone size: -
CDR3 DNA: TGTGCCAGCAGTTACGACGGGACAGGGACCTACGAGCAGTACTTC
CDR3 protein: CASSYDGTGTYEQYF